This T cell receptor (beta chain) is drawn from a study of T cell repertoires in cytomegalovirus infection. Study conclusions and caveats: CMV carriers with the relevant HLA were identified by cumulative public TCR beta family frequency. The ex vivo response was dominated by HLA-C-restricted CMV-specific TCR beta clonotypes.

TCRdb fed the reads into MiXCR, producing one record per CDR3 protein. Among hundreds of thousands of distinct CDR3 sequences listed, about 30% were seen once. Germline values: CDR1 SNHLY, CDR2 FYNNEI. V lost 4 bases and J lost 3; bases outside the gene matches: 5. The CDR3 has 15 residues. This clonotype was observed a handful of times. The antigen is unknown. The sequence derives from a human donor in good health (CMV status not recorded). Some clones in this sample may be carry-over from other donors' samples. V and J are TRBV2 and TRBJ1-5, with 8 bases matching TRBD1. The specimen comprised cultured PBMCs, sampled from culture after CMV antigen stimulation. CDR3 amino acids: CASSADRESNQPQHF. As DNA, the CDR3 is TGTGCCAGCAGTGCGGACAGGGAGTCCAATCAGCCCCAGCATTTT.